This T cell receptor (beta chain) was sequenced for a study of metastatic and nonmetastatic thyroid tumors. As for this clone: Its cognate antigen is unknown.

Notes on the study in general: Patients with malignant thyroid tumors reportedly had significantly higher TCR beta diversity than those with benign nodules, in blood and tumor.

Germline assignment: CDR1 MNHEY and CDR2 SVGEGT. The CDR3 runs to 16 residues. V lost 6 bases and J 0 bases, leaving 17 bases between the germline ends. TCRdb reassembled clones from the PCR reads with MiXCR. The data contain under 75,000 clones, around 18% of them seen just once; the ten biggest clones take up around 13%. Patients were all untreated before their thyroid surgery. The sequence was obtained from a female donor with papillary thyroid cancer or a benign thyroid nodule (not recorded which). Some clones in this sample may be carry-over from other donors' samples. Source material: blood. The chain is built from TRBV6-2 or TRBV6-3 and TRBJ1-2; possible D gene TRBD1, 5 bases. CDR3 DNA sequence: TGTGCCAGCAGCAGATACAGGACACAGTCTAACTATGGCTACACCTTC. The encoded protein is CASSRYRTQSNYGYTF.